The rows below give T cell receptor beta chains drawn from one sample of a study of a mutant IDH1 vaccine in newly diagnosed glioma. Assay: immunoSEQ multiplex PCR; the TCRdb copy retains only in-frame clones and omits some. This table holds some 33,000 clones, 78% found once. Their antigens remain unidentified. Sequenced here: PBMCs, sampled from a glioma patient whose treatment included an IDH1 peptide vaccine. These receptors came from a woman aged 40 to 50 with glioma. The CDR3 runs from the conserved cysteine through the conserved F or W. Each record gives: clone size, J gene, D gene, V gene, CDR3 DNA, CDR3 protein. A D gene is named only where the DNA matches it firmly. Rows may omit the clone size; those that give it use once, few, many or a size class.

>once|TRBJ2-7|TRBD2|TRBV18
TGTGCCAGCTCACCCGGGGAGGGGAGGTCCTACGAGCAGTACTTC
CASSPGEGRSYEQYF
>once|TRBJ1-1|NA|TRBV27
TGTGCCAGCAGTTCACACCGGGGAGCTTTCTTT
CASSSHRGAFF
>NA|TRBJ2-2|NA|TRBV10-2
TGCGCCAGCAGGGAACGACTAGTGGACGACACCGGGGAGCTGTTTTTT
CASRERLVDDTGELFF
>NA|TRBJ1-3|NA|TRBV27
TGTGCCAGCAGTTCCCAGGGTGCCTCTGGAAACACCATATATTTT
CASSSQGASGNTIYF
>few|TRBJ1-1|NA|TRBV7-9
TGTGCCAGCAGCTTAGGGCAAATGGGTGAGGCTGAAGCTTTCTTT
CASSLGQMGEAEAFF
>NA|TRBJ1-2|TRBD1|TRBV6-5
TGTGCCAGCAGTTTATTACAGGGGTCTAACTATGGCTACACCTTC
CASSLLQGSNYGYTF
>once|TRBJ1-2|NA|TRBV19
TGTGCCAGTAGTATAAGGACAGCTAACTATGGCTACACCTTC
CASSIRTANYGYTF
>few|TRBJ1-5|NA|TRBV21-1
TGTGCCAGCAGCCGCCCCCCCATGACAGGGGAACGACAGCCCCAGCATTTT
CASSRPPMTGERQPQHF
>NA|TRBJ2-1|NA|TRBV6-1
TGTGCCAGCAGTGAACGGCTTCGAGCAGGCCAAATGTATGAGCAGTTCTTC
CASSERLRAGQMYEQFF
>once|TRBJ1-6|TRBD1|TRBV19
TGTGCCAGTAAAAGGGACAGGGGTGCTAATTCACCCCTCCACTTT
CASKRDRGANSPLHF
>NA|TRBJ2-6|NA|TRBV4-1
TGCGCCAGCAGCAGAGGGGTTAACACCTTCTCTGGGGCCAACGTCCTGACTTTC
CASSRGVNTFSGANVLTF
>NA|TRBJ2-5|TRBD2|TRBV30
TGTGCCTGGAGTGTACTACTAGCGGGGCCGGGGGCCCAGTACTTC
CAWSVLLAGPGAQYF
>NA|TRBJ2-1|TRBD1|TRBV9
TGTGCCAGCAGCGTTAGACAGGGGGGTTACAATGAGCAGTTCTTC
CASSVRQGGYNEQFF
>NA|TRBJ2-1|TRBD2|TRBV2
TGTGCCAGCAGTCCCTTAGCGGGGGGGCTGAATGAGCAGTTCTTC
CASSPLAGGLNEQFF
>NA|TRBJ2-7|NA|TRBV2
TGTGCCAGCAGTTACAGCCGGGGGAGCTACGAGCAGTACTTC
CASSYSRGSYEQYF
>NA|TRBJ2-5|NA|TRBV18
TGTGCCAGCTCACCGCCTAGCGCAGGGGTGACCCAGTACTTC
CASSPPSAGVTQYF
>once|TRBJ2-3|NA|TRBV19
TGTGCCAGTAGTACTCAGGGGTGGGGCACAGATACGCAGTATTTT
CASSTQGWGTDTQYF
>NA|TRBJ2-2|NA|TRBV29-1
TGCAGCGTGAGAGATCCAGCCGGGGAGCTGTTTTTT
CSVRDPAGELFF
>few|TRBJ2-3|NA|TRBV2
TGTGCCAGCGAAGGGGTATTCACAGATACGCAGTATTTT
CASEGVFTDTQYF
>NA|TRBJ2-1|TRBD2|TRBV4-2
TGTGCCAGCAGCCAGGACAATAGCGGGGGGACCTTATACAATGAGCAGTTCTTC
CASSQDNSGGTLYNEQFF
>NA|TRBJ2-5|NA|TRBV4-1
TGCGCCAGCAGCCCCCGGGACGGAGGAGAGACCCAGTACTTC
CASSPRDGGETQYF
>NA|TRBJ1-1|NA|TRBV27
TGTGCCAGCAGTTTATCGGTGAACACTGAAGCTTTCTTT
CASSLSVNTEAFF
>NA|TRBJ1-2|NA|TRBV11-2
TGTGCCAGCAGCCGGGACGGAGACTATGGCTACACCTTC
CASSRDGDYGYTF
>NA|TRBJ2-5|NA|TRBV5-1
TGCGCCAGCAGCTTGGCTAGTATAGGGCAAGAGACCCAGTACTTC
CASSLASIGQETQYF
>NA|TRBJ2-7|NA|TRBV2
TGTGCCAGCAGCCCGAACCTAGGGAGTTACGAGCAGTACTTC
CASSPNLGSYEQYF
>NA|TRBJ1-1|TRBD1|TRBV30
TGTGCCTGGGGTTTTACAGGGGGGGCTGAAGCTTTCTTT
CAWGFTGGAEAFF
>NA|TRBJ2-7|TRBD1|TRBV7-7
TGTGCGGTGGGTGACAGGGCCCACGAGCAGTACTTC
CAVGDRAHEQYF
>NA|TRBJ2-1|NA|TRBV6-5
TGTGCCAGCAGTTACGGGACCGAGCAGTTCTTC
CASSYGTEQFF
>NA|TRBJ2-7|TRBD2|TRBV5-4
TGTGCCAGCAGCTTGGGAGTAGCGGGCTCCTACGAGCAGTACTTC
CASSLGVAGSYEQYF
>NA|TRBJ1-1|NA|TRBV30
TGTGCCTGGAGTGTAGAGGTGGGGACTGAAGCTTTCTTT
CAWSVEVGTEAFF
>NA|TRBJ2-3|NA|TRBV10-1
TGCGCCAGCACGGGCGGCCGACTTAGCACAGATACGCAGTATTTT
CASTGGRLSTDTQYF
>NA|TRBJ2-1|NA|TRBV5-1
TGCGCCAGCACCGACCAGGGGGGGGTCTACAATGAGCAGTTCTTC
CASTDQGGVYNEQFF
>NA|TRBJ1-6|NA|TRBV7-8
TGTGCCAGCAGACGACAGAATACCAATAATTCACCCCTCCACTTT
CASRRQNTNNSPLHF
>NA|TRBJ1-4|NA|TRBV5-1
TGCGCCAGCAGCATCCTACGACAGCCTAATGAAAAACTGTTTTTT
CASSILRQPNEKLFF
>few|TRBJ2-2|NA|TRBV7-2
TGTGCCAGCAGCTTAGTGTCGCTAGTCACCGGGGAGCTGTTTTTT
CASSLVSLVTGELFF
>few|TRBJ2-7|NA|TRBV7-2
TGTGCCAGCAGCTTCGGCAGACTGAGCTCCTACGAGCAGTACTTC
CASSFGRLSSYEQYF